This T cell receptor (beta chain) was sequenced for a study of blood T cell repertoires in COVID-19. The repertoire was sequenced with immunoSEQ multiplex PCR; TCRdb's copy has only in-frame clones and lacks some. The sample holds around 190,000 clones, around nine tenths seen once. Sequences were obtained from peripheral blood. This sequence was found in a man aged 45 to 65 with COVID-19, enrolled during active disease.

DNA of the CDR3: TGTGCCACCAGTGACCCCACCCTCACGAGCACCTTCGATGGCTACACCTTC. The encoded protein is CATSDPTLTSTFDGYTF. This chain joins TRBV24-1 and TRBJ1-2; no clear D. The CDR3 consists of 17 residues. Germline CDR1 and CDR2: KGHDR and SFDVKD. V was clipped by 4 bases and J by 6 bases, with 23 bases between them.